Included here is one T cell receptor beta chain sequence, with context. As yet, its antigen is unknown. The assay was immunoSEQ multiplex PCR, and TCRdb's table has in-frame clones only and misses some. The sample has about 2 million clones; roughly 96% are singletons. The data derive from a study of shared clonotypes between healthy human individuals. Study-wide findings and caveats: Among the subsets, naive ones generally showed larger estimated richness than memory ones.

This CDR3 contains 15 residues. Trimming cost V 5 bases and J 4 bases, with 15 bases left between them. Germline CDR1 reads MNHEY; CDR2 reads SMNVEV (reference sequence). The chain joins TRBV27 to TRBJ2-1; D tentatively fits TRBD1 or TRBD2 (5 bases each). The sequencing sample was made of naive CD4+ T cells sorted from blood. Subset described: CD45RA+ positively selected. The TCR originated in a man aged 18-30 years in good health. CDR3 nucleotide sequence: TGTGCCAGCAGTCCCCGGGACGGAGGATACAATGAGCAGTTCTTC. It is translated as CASSPRDGGYNEQFF.